The 25 T cell receptor beta chains reported below all come from one sample, sequenced in a study of blood T cell repertoires in COVID-19. The repertoire was sequenced with immunoSEQ multiplex PCR; TCRdb's copy has only in-frame clones and lacks some. Of 280,000 or so clones in the sample, about 86% were seen once. Sequenced: peripheral blood. The source is a woman aged 30 to 39 who had recovered from COVID-19.

This clone has just one count. Additional DNA sequences in this sample encode the identical CDR3. This chain uses TRBV11-2 with TRBJ2-7, with TRBD1 matching over 7 bases. The CDR3 covers 14 residues. Germline assignment: CDR1 SGHAT and CDR2 FQNNGV. Losses at the gene ends were 1 base for V and 4 bases for J; bases not matched to a gene: 4. The DNA for the CDR3 is TGTGCCAGCAGCTTAGGACAGGGAATATACGAGCAGTACTTC. Translation gives CASSLGQGIYEQYF. Based on the CDR3 plus reference TRBV11-2 and TRBJ2-7, the full variable domain is EAGVAQSPRYKIIEKRQSVAFWCNPISGHATLYWYQQILGQGPKLLIQFQNNGVVDDSQLPKDRFSAERLKGVDSTLKIQPAKLEDSAVYLCASSLGQGIYEQYFGPGTRLTVT.

The chain uses TRBV27 and TRBJ2-1; 10 bases align to TRBD2. The CDR3 loop spans 15 amino acids. The V gene's germline CDR1 is MNHEY and CDR2 SMNVEV (reference sequence). The J segment lost 8 bases and the V segment lost 5 bases, leaving 9 bases of the junction unmatched. CDR3 amino acids: CASSHLLAGFDEQFF. CDR3 DNA: TGTGCCAGCAGTCACCTACTAGCGGGATTCGATGAGCAGTTCTTC.

The V call is TRBV5-1, the J call TRBJ1-4; 7 positions agree with TRBD1. CDR1 is SGHRS and CDR2 is YFSETQ in the germline V gene. V lost 3 bases and J lost 13; bases outside the gene matches: 12. The CDR3 is made up of 14 amino acids. DNA for the CDR3: TGCGCCAGCAGCTGGTCAGGGGGAATTTCTATACTGTTTTTT. Translating it yields CASSWSGGISILFF.

The CDR3 loop is CASSLPNYNEQFF. CDR3 nucleotide sequence: TGTGCCAGCAGCCTACCAAACTACAATGAGCAGTTCTTC. The rearrangement uses TRBV5-4 and TRBJ2-1; D remains unclear. CDR3 size: 13 residues. From germline, CDR1 is SGHNT and CDR2 YYREEE (reference sequence). The V end lost 4 bases, the J end lost 3 bases, and 8 bases lay between the germline ends. The complete variable domain, with remaining parts taken from reference TRBV5-4 and TRBJ2-1, reads ETGVTQSPTHLIKTRGQQVTLRCSSQSGHNTVSWYQQALGQGPQFIFQYYREEENGRGNFPPRFSGLQFPNYSSELNVNALELDDSALYLCASSLPNYNEQFFGPGTRLTVL.

The CDR3 loop is CAISESQGGLAEAFF. The DNA of the CDR3 is TGTGCCATCAGTGAGTCACAGGGCGGTTTGGCTGAAGCTTTCTTT. This chain joins TRBV10-3 and TRBJ1-1; tentatively, D is TRBD1 (6 bases). Trimming took 0 bases from V and 6 from J, leaving 14 bases between them. The CDR3 totals 15 residues. Looked up from germline, CDR1 is ENHRY and CDR2 is SYGVKD.

V and J are TRBV7-9 and TRBJ1-3; 9 positions agree with TRBD1. V gave up 5 bases and J gave up 1 base; unmatched junction bases: 12. This CDR3 has 18 residues. CDR1 is SEHNR and CDR2 is FQNEAQ in the germline V gene (reference sequence). CDR3 protein: CASSPQGAFQTSGNTIYF. The DNA of the CDR3 is TGTGCCAGCAGCCCACAGGGGGCTTTTCAAACTTCTGGAAACACCATATATTTT. Full variable domain (remainder filled in from reference TRBV7-9 and TRBJ1-3): DTGVSQNPRHKITKRGQNVTFRCDPISEHNRLYWYRQTLGQGPEFLTYFQNEAQLEKSRLLSDRFSAERPKGSFSTLEIQRTEQGDSAMYLCASSPQGAFQTSGNTIYFGEGSWLTVV.

The rearrangement links TRBV5-4 to TRBJ2-3, with 8 bases identical to TRBD2. The J segment lost 4 bases and the V segment lost 1 base, leaving 5 bases of the junction unmatched. In germline, CDR1 is SGHNT, CDR2 YYREEE (reference sequence). CDR3 size: 15 residues. The CDR3 spells CASSLKVAGSDTQYF. CDR3 DNA: TGTGCCAGCAGCTTGAAAGTAGCGGGGTCAGATACGCAGTATTTT.

The chain has TRBV28 and TRBJ2-1; 11 bases map to TRBD2. CDR1 MDHEN and CDR2 SYDVKM come from the germline V gene. V gave up 6 bases and J gave up 5 bases; unmatched junction bases: 6. The CDR3 is made up of 15 amino acids. The CDR3 region is CASRTLAGVHNEQFF. CDR3 coding DNA: TGTGCCAGCAGAACACTAGCGGGAGTACACAATGAGCAGTTCTTC. The full variable domain, completed using reference TRBV28 and TRBJ2-1, is DVKVTQSSRYLVKRTGEKVFLECVQDMDHENMFWYRQDPGLGLRLIYFSYDVKMKEKGDIPEGYSVSREKKERFSLILESASTNQTSMYLCASRTLAGVHNEQFFGPGTRLTVL.

In this sample, this clone turned up a few times. As DNA, the CDR3 is TGTGCCACCAGTGATTTCCCGGGACTAGTTTCGGATACGCAGTATTTT. Its translation: CATSDFPGLVSDTQYF. This chain uses TRBV24-1 with TRBJ2-3; 8 bases agree with TRBD2. Germline V gene sequence: CDR1 KGHDR, CDR2 SFDVKD. With V trimmed by 1 base and J by 6 bases, 8 bases remained unmatched. The CDR3 covers 16 residues.

The rearrangement joins TRBV6-4 to TRBJ2-1, with 7 bases fitting TRBD1. V was clipped by 6 bases and J by 0 bases; unmatched bases: 8. The CDR3 has 16 amino acids. Germline lookup yields CDR1 MRHNA and CDR2 SNTAGT. Here the CDR3 DNA reads TGTGCCAGCAGCGAGACAGGGATAAGCTCCTACAATGAGCAGTTCTTC. The encoded protein is CASSETGISSYNEQFF.

J is TRBJ1-6 and V is TRBV2; 7 bases are a match to TRBD1. CDR3 size: 13 residues. The germline gives CDR1 SNHLY, CDR2 FYNNEI. V trimming: 3 bases; J trimming: 9 bases; junction bases outside the gene matches: 2. The CDR3 region is CASSDTGASPLHF. In DNA, the CDR3 is TGTGCCAGCAGTGATACAGGGGCTTCACCCCTCCACTTT.

The V call is TRBV28, the J call TRBJ1-4, with 7 bases that match TRBD1. The V and J ends lost 1 base and 8 bases, in that order; junction bases with no gene match: 16. The length of the CDR3 is 18 residues. Germline V CDR1 and CDR2: MDHEN, SYDVKM. CDR3 sequence reads: CASSLYPSQGEAGEKLFF. The CDR3 DNA reads TGTGCCAGCAGTTTATACCCATCTCAGGGGGAGGCAGGGGAAAAACTGTTTTTT. The full variable domain, rest sourced from reference TRBV28 and TRBJ1-4, is DVKVTQSSRYLVKRTGEKVFLECVQDMDHENMFWYRQDPGLGLRLIYFSYDVKMKEKGDIPEGYSVSREKKERFSLILESASTNQTSMYLCASSLYPSQGEAGEKLFFGSGTQLSVL.

This chain joins TRBV25-1 and TRBJ1-5; D is uncertain. Trimming cost V 1 base and J 4 bases, with 8 bases left between them. The CDR3 length is 14 residues. CDR1 is MGHDK, CDR2 SYGVNS, per germline. CDR3: CASSEFGGNQPQHF. The CDR3 coding sequence is TGTGCCAGCAGTGAATTTGGCGGGAATCAGCCCCAGCATTTT.

Concerning this clone: The junction shows a germline mismatch at one end, possibly a read error. This chain connects TRBV9 to TRBJ2-7; tentatively, D is TRBD1 (5 bases). The germline V gene encodes CDR1 SGDLS and CDR2 YYNGEE. The CDR3 has 14 amino acids. CDR3 sequence (DNA): TGTGCCAGCAACGTAGGAGACAGTAGTTACGAGCAGTACTTC. Its translation is CASNVGDSSYEQYF.

The chain has TRBV27 and TRBJ2-4; 9 nucleotides align to TRBD1. The junction had 8 bases not matched to a gene; V was cut back by 5 bases and J by 6 bases. Germline V gives CDR1 MNHEY, CDR2 SMNVEV (reference sequence). This CDR3 contains 15 residues. The CDR3 is CASSLRLTGGNIQYF. CDR3 DNA: TGTGCCAGCAGTCTCCGGCTGACAGGGGGAAACATTCAGTACTTC.

This clone has a handful of counts. This chain uses TRBV7-6 with TRBJ2-7; 16 nucleotides line up with TRBD2. V shed 5 bases and J 5 bases; nucleotides not matched to a gene: 3. The CDR3 covers 15 residues. Germline CDR1 SGHVS, CDR2 FNYEAQ. In DNA, the CDR3 is TGTGCCAGCAGCCTGGGGACTAGCGGGGGGGACGAGCAGTACTTC. Translated, it gives CASSLGTSGGDEQYF.

The chain recombines TRBV4-3 with TRBJ1-5; D is unclear. CDR1 is LGHNA, CDR2 YSLEER, per germline. This CDR3 spans 14 amino acids. The V gene lost 3 bases and the J gene lost 4 bases, with 10 bases spanning the gap. This CDR3 reads CASSQHRFNQPQHF. The CDR3 region has the DNA TGCGCCAGCAGCCAGCACAGATTTAATCAGCCCCAGCATTTT.

The chain couples TRBV2 to TRBJ1-2, with a weak D call TRBD1 (6 bases). V lost 6 bases and J 3 bases, leaving 11 bases between the germline ends. Germline V gives CDR1 SNHLY, CDR2 FYNNEI. This CDR3 is 13 amino acids long. This CDR3 is CASRQGFDYGYTF. DNA of the CDR3: TGTGCCAGCAGACAGGGCTTCGACTATGGCTACACCTTC.

This chain uses TRBV5-4 with TRBJ1-2, with 9 bases aligning to TRBD1. Germline V gene data show CDR1 as SGHNT and CDR2 as YYREEE (reference sequence). V was clipped by 6 bases and J by 4 bases; unmatched bases: 13. The CDR3 has 16 amino acids. CDR3 sequence reads: CASTGSGTGTSYGYTF. The CDR3 nucleotides read TGTGCCAGCACGGGGTCGGGGACAGGGACAAGCTATGGCTACACCTTC.

The rearrangement joins TRBV18 to TRBJ2-7, with 11 bases fitting TRBD2. Germline assignment: CDR1 KGHSH and CDR2 LQKENI. J was trimmed by 1 base and V by 3 bases; bases with no gene match: 5. CDR3 length: 16 amino acids. CDR3 sequence reads: CASSPRTSGFSYEQYF. For the CDR3, the DNA is TGTGCCAGCTCACCCAGGACTAGCGGGTTTTCCTACGAGCAGTACTTC.

V gene TRBV27 combines with J gene TRBJ2-7; D may be TRBD2 (6 bases). CDR3 length equals 13 residues. Trimming left V 3 bases short and J 0 bases short, with 6 bases between. Per the germline V gene, CDR1 is MNHEY and CDR2 is SMNVEV (reference sequence). In nucleotides, the CDR3 is TGTGCCAGCAGTTTGACTAGCTCCTACGAGCAGTACTTC. Protein product: CASSLTSSYEQYF.

This chain uses TRBV14 with TRBJ2-5, with D possibly TRBD2 on 5 matching bases. Germline CDR1 and CDR2: SGHDN and FVKESK. This CDR3 region has 15 residues. V lost 1 base and J lost 1, with 10 bases in between. The DNA for the CDR3 is TGTGCCAGCAGCCAAGTCCGGGGTGCCCAAGAGACCCAGTACTTC. Translation: CASSQVRGAQETQYF.

This clone was counted between two and nine times. The V call is TRBV2, the J call TRBJ2-2; maybe TRBD1 (5 bases). Germline lookup yields CDR1 SNHLY and CDR2 FYNNEI. The CDR3 has 15 residues. V lost 7 bases to trimming and J lost 7 bases, with 19 bases between them. The CDR3 nucleotides read TGTGCCAGCACCATGACCAGGGTCCATGTCGGGGAGCTGTTTTTT. It specifies CASTMTRVHVGELFF.

The V and J genes are TRBV4-1 and TRBJ2-4; 9 nucleotides line up with TRBD2. V trimming: 4 bases; J trimming: 0 bases; junction bases outside the gene matches: 22. The CDR3 extends over 22 amino acids. In germline, CDR1 is MGHRA, CDR2 YSYEKL. The CDR3: CASSLTKMTSGVSPVAKNIQYF. In DNA form, the CDR3 reads TGCGCCAGCAGCCTCACCAAAATGACTAGCGGAGTCTCCCCCGTAGCCAAAAACATTCAGTACTTC.

The chain joins TRBV7-9 to TRBJ2-7; no definite D call. Germline assignment: CDR1 SEHNR and CDR2 FQNEAQ (reference sequence). The CDR3 has 14 amino acids. The V end was cut by 2 bases, the J end by 2 bases, with 10 bases between. In DNA form, the CDR3 reads TGTGCCAGCAGCTTATCCCAGAGGCCCTACGAGCAGTACTTC. Translated, it gives CASSLSQRPYEQYF.